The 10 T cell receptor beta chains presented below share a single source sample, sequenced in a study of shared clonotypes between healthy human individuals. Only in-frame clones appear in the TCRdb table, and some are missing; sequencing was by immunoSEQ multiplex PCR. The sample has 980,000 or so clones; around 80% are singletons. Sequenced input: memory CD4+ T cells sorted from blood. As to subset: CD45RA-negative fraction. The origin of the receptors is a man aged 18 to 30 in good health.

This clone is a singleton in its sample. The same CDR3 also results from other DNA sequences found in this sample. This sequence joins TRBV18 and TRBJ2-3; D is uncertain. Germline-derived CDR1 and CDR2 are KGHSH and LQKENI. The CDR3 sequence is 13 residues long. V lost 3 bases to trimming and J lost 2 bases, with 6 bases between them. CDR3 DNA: TGTGCCAGCTCACCCCCAGTCACAGATACGCAGTATTTT. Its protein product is CASSPPVTDTQYF.

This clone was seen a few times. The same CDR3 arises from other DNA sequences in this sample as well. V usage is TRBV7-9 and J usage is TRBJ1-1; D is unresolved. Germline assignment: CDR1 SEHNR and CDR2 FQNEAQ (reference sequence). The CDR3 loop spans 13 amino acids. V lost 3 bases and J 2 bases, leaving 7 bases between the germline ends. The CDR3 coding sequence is TGTGCCAGCAGCTTCAGCTTAAACACTGAAGCTTTCTTT. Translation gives CASSFSLNTEAFF.

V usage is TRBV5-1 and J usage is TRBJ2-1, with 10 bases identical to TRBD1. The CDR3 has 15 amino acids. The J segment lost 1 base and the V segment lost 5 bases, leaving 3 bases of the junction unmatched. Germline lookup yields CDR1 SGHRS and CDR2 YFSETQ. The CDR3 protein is CASRADRGSYNEQFF. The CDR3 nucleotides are TGCGCCAGCAGGGCGGACAGGGGGTCCTACAATGAGCAGTTCTTC.

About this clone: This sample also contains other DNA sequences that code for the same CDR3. The CDR3 DNA is TGCGCCAGCAGCTTGGCAGGGGGCAGGGAGACCCAGTACTTC. It yields the protein CASSLAGGRETQYF. V usage is TRBV5-1 and J usage is TRBJ2-5; TRBD1 matches at 8 bases. J lost 5 bases, V lost 0 bases, and 3 bases had no gene match. This CDR3 spans 14 amino acids. The germline gives CDR1 SGHRS, CDR2 YFSETQ.

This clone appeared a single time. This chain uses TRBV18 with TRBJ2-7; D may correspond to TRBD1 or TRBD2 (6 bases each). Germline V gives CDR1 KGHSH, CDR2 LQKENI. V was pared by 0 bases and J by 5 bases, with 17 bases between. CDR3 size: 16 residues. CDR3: CASSPPSGAPAHEQYF. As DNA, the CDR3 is TGTGCCAGCTCACCACCGTCGGGGGCTCCCGCCCACGAGCAGTACTTC. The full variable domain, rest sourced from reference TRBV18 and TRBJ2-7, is NAGVMQNPRHLVRRRGQEARLRCSPMKGHSHVYWYRQLPEEGLKFMVYLQKENIIDESGMPKERFSAEFPKEGPSILRIQQVVRGDSAAYFCASSPPSGAPAHEQYFGPGTRLTVT.

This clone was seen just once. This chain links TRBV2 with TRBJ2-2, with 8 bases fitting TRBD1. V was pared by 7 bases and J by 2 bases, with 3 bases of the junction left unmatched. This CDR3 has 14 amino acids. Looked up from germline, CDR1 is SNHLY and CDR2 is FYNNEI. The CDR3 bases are TGTGCCAGCAAGGGACAGGAAAACACCGGGGAGCTGTTTTTT. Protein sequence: CASKGQENTGELFF.

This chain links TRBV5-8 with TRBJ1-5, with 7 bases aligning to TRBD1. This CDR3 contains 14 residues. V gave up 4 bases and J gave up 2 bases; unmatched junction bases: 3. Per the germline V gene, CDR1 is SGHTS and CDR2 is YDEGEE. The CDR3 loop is CASSDRVGNQPQHF. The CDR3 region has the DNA TGTGCCAGCAGCGACAGGGTAGGCAATCAGCCCCAGCATTTT. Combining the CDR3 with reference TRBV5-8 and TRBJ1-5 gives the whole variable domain EAGVTQSPTHLIKTRGQQATLRCSPISGHTSVYWYQQALGLGLQFLLWYDEGEERNRGNFPPRFSGRQFPNYSSELNVNALELEDSALYLCASSDRVGNQPQHFGDGTRLSIL.

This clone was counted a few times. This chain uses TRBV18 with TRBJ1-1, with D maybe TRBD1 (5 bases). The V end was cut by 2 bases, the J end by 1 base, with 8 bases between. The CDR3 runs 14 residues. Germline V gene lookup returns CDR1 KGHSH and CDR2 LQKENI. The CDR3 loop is CASSPGAANTEAFF. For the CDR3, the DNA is TGTGCCAGCTCACCAGGGGCGGCGAACACTGAAGCTTTCTTT.

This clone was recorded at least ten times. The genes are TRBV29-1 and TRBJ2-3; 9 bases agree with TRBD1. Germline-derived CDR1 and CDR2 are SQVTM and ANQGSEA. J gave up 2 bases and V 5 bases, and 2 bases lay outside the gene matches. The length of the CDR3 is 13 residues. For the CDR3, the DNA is TGCAGCGTTTACAGGGGGCCCACAGATACGCAGTATTTT. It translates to CSVYRGPTDTQYF.

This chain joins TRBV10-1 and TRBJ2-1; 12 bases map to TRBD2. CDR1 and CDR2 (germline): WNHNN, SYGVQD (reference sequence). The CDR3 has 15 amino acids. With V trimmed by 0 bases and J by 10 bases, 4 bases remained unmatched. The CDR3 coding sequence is TGCGCCAGCAGTGAGTCTGGACTAGCGGGAAACGAGCAGTTCTTC. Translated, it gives CASSESGLAGNEQFF.